This T cell receptor beta chain was retrieved from a study of shared clonotypes between healthy human individuals. CDR1 is LNHDA, CDR2 SQIVND, per germline (reference sequence). This CDR3 spans 13 amino acids. V gave up 7 bases and J gave up 7 bases; unmatched junction bases: 7. Donors were Caucasian adults residing in Nashville, Tennessee, USA. Tens of thousands of T cell genomes, or roughly 320 ng DNA, went into unsorted PBMC replicate PCRs. Repertoires were generated with immunoSEQ multiplex PCR, while TCRdb's copy carries only in-frame clones and drops some. The table lists 450,000 to 500,000 clones, approximately 78% of them singletons.

The genes are TRBV19 and TRBJ1-5, with 7 bases lining up with TRBD1. Material: PBMCs. The sequence derives from a woman between 35 and 50 years old in good health. Some clones in this sample may be carry-over from other donors' samples. The CDR3 loop reads CASMEGAEQPQHF. As DNA, the CDR3 is TGTGCCAGTATGGAGGGGGCCGAGCAGCCCCAGCATTTT.